Sequencing of this T cell receptor beta chain was carried out in a study of control samples from healthy donors and cancer patients. The germline V gene encodes CDR1 SGHNT and CDR2 YYREEE (reference sequence). V was clipped by 0 bases and J by 2 bases, with 6 bases between them. The CDR3 is made up of 13 amino acids. Clones were sequenced by immunoSEQ multiplex PCR, and TCRdb holds only the in-frame ones, with some missing. The sample holds approximately 160,000 clones, more than 85% seen once. The chain employs TRBV5-4 and TRBJ2-7; D is ambiguous. What was sequenced was blood. The sequence derives from a woman between 35 and 50 years old in good health. This CDR3 is CASSLGEAYEQYF. For the CDR3, the DNA is TGTGCCAGCAGCTTGGGGGAAGCCTACGAGCAGTACTTC.